This T cell receptor beta chain was recovered during a study of regulatory T cells in long-lasting Graves disease. Through Arm-PCR of CDR3 regions and iRepertoire HTBI primers, TCR beta libraries were built. Study processing details: The identification of about 68 TRBV and roughly 15 TRBJ segments was made across samples. From the multiplex PCR reads, TCRdb called clonotypes with MiXCR, one entry per CDR3 protein. The V and J calls come from TCRdb's annotation, not from the publication. The sample carries about 430,000 distinct CDR3 sequences, around 20% recorded once. The length of the CDR3 is 15 residues. Unmatched junction bases numbered 3, after V lost 4 bases and J lost 0 bases. CDR1 and CDR2 (germline): SGHRS, YFSETQ. Sample time point: persistent/refractory GD, antithyroid drugs over 5 years with positive TRAb. TCR sequences were obtained from RNA taken from PBMCs. Criteria from the American Thyroid Association guidelines were applied to diagnose Graves' disease.

The sequence was collected from a female donor with Graves disease. The specimen comprised peripheral blood mononuclear cells (PBMCs), sampled when the disease was refractory, from a patient treated with antithyroid drugs. The J gene is TRBJ1-3, the V gene TRBV5-1; the match to TRBD1 covers 8 bases. The CDR3, as DNA: TGCGCCAGCAGCCCGGGACAGGACTCTGGAAACACCATATATTTT. Amino acids: CASSPGQDSGNTIYF.